The next 16 T cell receptor beta chains were all read from a single sample in a study of naive and memory T cell subsets. Both TRBC1 and TRBC2 were covered by a beta constant-region primer of two equimolar oligonucleotides. TCRdb redid the calling of the UMI-ligation and nested PCR reads with MiXCR, one entry per CDR3 protein. The sample has roughly 140,000 distinct CDR3 sequences, 17% seen once. Sequencing was carried out using naive CD4+ T cells from blood. The receptors come from a human donor in good health.

This clonotype was recorded a few times. The chain carries TRBV7-2 and TRBJ1-3; possibly TRBD1 for D (6 bases). The V end was cut by 5 bases, the J end by 2 bases, with 13 bases between. The CDR3 runs to 15 residues. Germline CDR1 is SGHTA and CDR2 is FQGNSA. CDR3 DNA sequence: TGTGCCAGCAGCACATCAGGGGTAGCTGGAAACACCATATATTTT. It yields the protein CASSTSGVAGNTIYF.

The chain combines TRBV12-3 or TRBV12-4 with TRBJ2-5; D possibly uses TRBD1 or TRBD2 (5 bases each). The CDR3 loop spans 14 amino acids. Deletions cut 7 bases from V and 4 bases from J, with 16 bases between. The CDR3 protein is CASKKRGATETQYF. The CDR3 region has the DNA TGTGCCAGCAAAAAACGGGGCGCCACAGAGACCCAGTACTTC.

The V and J genes are TRBV29-1 and TRBJ2-1, with 12 bases fitting TRBD1. The germline CDR1 and CDR2 sequences are SQVTM and ANQGSEA. The junction had 9 bases not matched to a gene; V was cut back by 7 bases and J by 8 bases. The CDR3 has 14 residues. The CDR3 sequence is CSATWGQGAYEQFF. The DNA of the CDR3 is TGCAGCGCCACTTGGGGACAGGGGGCTTATGAGCAGTTCTTC.

The J gene is TRBJ2-2, the V gene TRBV11-2, with D possibly being TRBD2 (5 bases). Between the trimmed V and J ends, which lost 0 bases and 13 bases, there was a span of 18 bases. The CDR3 length is 15 residues. The germline V gene encodes CDR1 SGHAT and CDR2 FQNNGV. The CDR3 loop reads CASSLEGPSRGWLFF. DNA of the CDR3: TGTGCCAGCAGCTTAGAAGGACCTAGCCGGGGATGGCTGTTTTTT.

The J gene is TRBJ2-3, the V gene TRBV5-1; D may be TRBD2 (6 bases). Trimming cost V 5 bases and J 4 bases, with 11 bases left between them. CDR3 length: 13 amino acids. Germline CDR1 SGHRS, CDR2 YFSETQ. In nucleotides, the CDR3 is TGCGCCAGCAGGTACTCGGGAGCAGATACGCAGTATTTT. This codes for CASRYSGADTQYF.

In its sample, this clonotype was seen a few times. This chain connects TRBV4-2 to TRBJ1-6; D not resolved. From germline, CDR1 is LGHNA and CDR2 YNFKEQ. Trimming left V 1 base short and J 0 bases short, with 10 bases between. The CDR3 covers 17 residues. CDR3 DNA sequence: TGTGCCAGCAGCCAAGGTCTAGACCGCTCCTATAATTCACCCCTCCACTTT. Translated, it gives CASSQGLDRSYNSPLHF.

The chain recombines TRBV18 with TRBJ2-5, with 8 bases aligning to TRBD1. Germline CDR1 and CDR2: KGHSH and LQKENI. The CDR3 length is 14 residues. The V segment lost 3 bases and the J segment 3 bases; nucleotides outside the gene matches: 3. CDR3 DNA sequence: TGTGCCAGCTCACCGGTGACAGGGGAAGAGACCCAGTACTTC. Protein product: CASSPVTGEETQYF.

In this sample, this clonotype turned up a few times. The chain uses TRBV30 and TRBJ1-6; the D is unclear. There are 15 residues in the CDR3. Trimming took off 1 base at V and 0 bases at J, with 7 bases between the two ends. Germline-derived CDR1 and CDR2 are GTSNPN and SVGIG (reference sequence). The CDR3 sequence: CAWSEASSYNSPLHF. CDR3 DNA sequence: TGTGCCTGGAGTGAGGCGAGCTCCTATAATTCACCCCTCCACTTT.

This clonotype came up a few times. The V and J genes are TRBV10-3 and TRBJ2-7; 11 nucleotides agree with TRBD1. CDR3 length: 15 residues. J lost 3 bases, V lost 4 bases, and 5 bases had no gene match. The germline CDR1 and CDR2 sequences are ENHRY and SYGVKD. CDR3 DNA: TGTGCCATCAGTGGCGGGACAGGGGGAAGCTACGAGCAGTACTTC. Translated: CAISGGTGGSYEQYF.

The gene calls are TRBV12-3 or TRBV12-4 and TRBJ2-3, with D possibly matching TRBD1 (6 bases). The CDR3 has 14 residues. V was cut by 6 bases and J by 3 bases, with 13 bases left in between. This chain's CDR3 is CASSRDTATDTQYF. For the CDR3, the DNA is TGTGCCAGCAGCCGGGACACCGCGACAGATACGCAGTATTTT.

This clonotype occurred a few times. The rearrangement joins TRBV10-3 to TRBJ2-7; 7 positions agree with TRBD2. Trimming took 2 bases from V and 4 from J; bases not matched to a gene: 5. Germline V gene data show CDR1 as ENHRY and CDR2 as SYGVKD. The CDR3 sequence is 14 residues long. CDR3 sequence: CAISEHQAGYEQYF. CDR3 DNA sequence: TGTGCCATCAGTGAGCATCAAGCGGGGTACGAGCAGTACTTC.

This clonotype was observed a handful of times. V gene TRBV5-1 combines with J gene TRBJ2-7; D remains ambiguous. The CDR3 totals 12 residues. Germline V CDR1 and CDR2: SGHRS, YFSETQ. V was shortened by 0 bases and J by 5 bases, with 6 bases between the two germline ends. CDR3 protein: CASSLALDEQYF. CDR3 DNA: TGCGCCAGCAGCTTGGCCTTGGACGAGCAGTACTTC.

This clonotype has just a few counts. The chain joins TRBV29-1 to TRBJ1-5, with 8 bases matching TRBD1. Germline V lookup: CDR1 SQVTM, CDR2 ANQGSEA. The V and J ends lost 7 bases and 5 bases, in that order; junction bases with no gene match: 4. This CDR3 contains 12 residues. Here the CDR3 DNA reads TGCAGCGCCCTGGACAGGGATCAGCCCCAGCATTTT. Its protein product is CSALDRDQPQHF.

This clonotype showed up just a few times. The CDR3 end shows no conserved phenylalanine or tryptophan, and so a read error is likely. The DNA is left out, because the CDR3 cannot be placed on it with certainty; the CDR3 is given as TCRdb lists it. The V gene is TRBV23-1, the J gene TRBJ1-2; the D call in the table, TRBD1, was not verified against the DNA. TRBV23-1 is identified as an open reading frame with a role that is uncertain. The CDR3 region is 13 residues in length, termini included. CDR3 region: CASSQVGQGAPYV.

This clonotype has a handful of counts. The CDR3, as DNA: TGTGCCAGCAGTCAACTTAGCCCCCTGGATTACAATGAGCAGTTCTTC. This sequence encodes CASSQLSPLDYNEQFF. V gene TRBV6-5 combines with J gene TRBJ2-1; D call uncertain. CDR3 length: 16 residues. V lost 5 bases, J lost 4 bases, and 18 bases lay in between. Germline CDR1 MNHEY, CDR2 SVGAGI.

There are a few counts of this clonotype. The chain carries TRBV20-1 and TRBJ2-3, with 7 bases identical to TRBD2. V was pared by 5 bases and J by 2 bases, with 10 bases of the junction left unmatched. CDR3 length: 15 amino acids. The germline CDR1 and CDR2 sequences are DFQATT and SNEGSKA (reference sequence). The CDR3 sequence is CSAGWRREITDTQYF. The CDR3 coding sequence is TGCAGTGCTGGGTGGAGGCGGGAGATCACAGATACGCAGTATTTT.